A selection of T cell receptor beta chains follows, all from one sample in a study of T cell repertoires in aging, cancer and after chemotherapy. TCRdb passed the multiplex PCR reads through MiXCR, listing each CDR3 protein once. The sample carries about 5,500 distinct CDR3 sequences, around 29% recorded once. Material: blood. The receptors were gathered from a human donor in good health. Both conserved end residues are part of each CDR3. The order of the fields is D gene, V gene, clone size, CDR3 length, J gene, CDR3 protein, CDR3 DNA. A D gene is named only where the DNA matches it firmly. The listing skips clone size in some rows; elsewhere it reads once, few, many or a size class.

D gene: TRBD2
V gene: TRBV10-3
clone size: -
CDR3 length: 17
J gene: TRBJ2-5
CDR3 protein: CAISGVAGGPAKETQYF
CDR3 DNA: TGTGCCATCAGTGGGGTAGCGGGAGGGCCAGCTAAAGAGACCCAGTACTTC

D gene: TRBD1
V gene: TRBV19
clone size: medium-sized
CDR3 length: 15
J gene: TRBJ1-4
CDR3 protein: CASSTWGGGNEKLFF
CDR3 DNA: TGTGCCAGTAGTACCTGGGGAGGGGGCAACGAAAAACTGTTTTTT

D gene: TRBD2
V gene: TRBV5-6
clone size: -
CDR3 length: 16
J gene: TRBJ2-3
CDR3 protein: CASSFSGGGSADTQYF
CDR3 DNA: TGTGCCAGCAGTTTTTCGGGGGGAGGGTCCGCAGATACGCAGTATTTT

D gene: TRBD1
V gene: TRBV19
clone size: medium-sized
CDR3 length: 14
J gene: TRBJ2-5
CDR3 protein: CASSGQGMKETQYF
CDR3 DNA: TGTGCCAGTAGTGGACAGGGGATGAAAGAGACCCAGTACTTC

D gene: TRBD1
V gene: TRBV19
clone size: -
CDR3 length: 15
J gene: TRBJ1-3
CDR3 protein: CASSSGTGAGNTIYF
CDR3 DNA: TGTGCCAGTAGTAGCGGGACAGGGGCTGGAAACACCATATATTTT

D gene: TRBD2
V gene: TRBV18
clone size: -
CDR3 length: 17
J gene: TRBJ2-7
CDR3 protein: CASSPGPASGTTYEQYF
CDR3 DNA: TGTGCCAGCTCACCAGGGCCGGCTAGCGGGACAACGTACGAGCAGTACTTC

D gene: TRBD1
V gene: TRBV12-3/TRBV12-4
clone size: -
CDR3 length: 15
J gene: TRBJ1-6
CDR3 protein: CASNPGTGIGSPLHF
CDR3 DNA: TGTGCCAGCAACCCCGGGACAGGGATAGGGTCACCCCTCCACTTT

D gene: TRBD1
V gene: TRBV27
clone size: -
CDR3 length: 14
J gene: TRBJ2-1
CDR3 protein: CGSTPDRGYNEQFF
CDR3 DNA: TGTGGCAGCACCCCGGACAGGGGGTACAATGAGCAGTTCTTC

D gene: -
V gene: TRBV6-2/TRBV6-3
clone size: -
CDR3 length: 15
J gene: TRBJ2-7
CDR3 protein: CASSLAEGTPYEQYF
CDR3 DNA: TGTGCCAGCAGCCTCGCCGAGGGTACGCCCTACGAGCAGTACTTC

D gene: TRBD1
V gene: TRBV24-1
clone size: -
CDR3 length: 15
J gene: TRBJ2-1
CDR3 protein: CATSAGQGSYNEQFF
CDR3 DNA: TGTGCCACCAGTGCGGGACAGGGATCCTACAATGAGCAGTTCTTC

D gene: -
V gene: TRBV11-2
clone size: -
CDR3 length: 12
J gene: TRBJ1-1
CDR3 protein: CASSFANTEAFF
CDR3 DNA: TGTGCCAGCAGTTTCGCTAACACTGAAGCTTTCTTT

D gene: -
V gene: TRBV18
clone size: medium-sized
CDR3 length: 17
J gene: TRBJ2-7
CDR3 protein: CASSPPTGGVESYEQYF
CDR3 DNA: TGTGCCAGCTCACCACCGACGGGGGGCGTCGAGTCCTACGAGCAGTACTTC

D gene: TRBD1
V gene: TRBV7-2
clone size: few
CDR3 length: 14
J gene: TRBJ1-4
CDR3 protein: CASSTGTANEKLFF
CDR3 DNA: TGTGCCAGCAGCACCGGGACAGCAAATGAAAAACTGTTTTTT

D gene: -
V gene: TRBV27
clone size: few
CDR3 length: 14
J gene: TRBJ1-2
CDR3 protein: CASSLSGGIYGYTF
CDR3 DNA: TGTGCCAGCAGTTTATCGGGGGGGATCTATGGCTACACCTTC

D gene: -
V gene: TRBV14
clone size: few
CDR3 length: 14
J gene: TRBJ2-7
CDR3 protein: CASSQGIRSSEQYF
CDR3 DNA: TGTGCCAGCAGCCAAGGAATTCGGTCTAGCGAGCAGTACTTC

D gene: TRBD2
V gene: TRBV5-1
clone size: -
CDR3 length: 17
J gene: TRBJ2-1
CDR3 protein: CASSFPLAGEMGHEQFF
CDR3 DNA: TGCGCCAGCAGCTTCCCCTTAGCGGGAGAGATGGGCCATGAGCAGTTCTTC

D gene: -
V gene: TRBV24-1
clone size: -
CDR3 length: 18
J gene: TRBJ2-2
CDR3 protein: CATSDRDRMEANTGELFF
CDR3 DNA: TGTGCCACCAGTGACCGAGACAGGATGGAAGCGAACACCGGGGAGCTGTTTTTT

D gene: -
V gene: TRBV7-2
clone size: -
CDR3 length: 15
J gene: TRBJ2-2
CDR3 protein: CASSLLGPRTGELFF
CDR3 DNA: TGTGCCAGCAGCTTATTGGGGCCGCGAACCGGGGAGCTGTTTTTT

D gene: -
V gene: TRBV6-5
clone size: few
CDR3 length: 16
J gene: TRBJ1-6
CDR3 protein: CASSYRPAVPNSPLHF
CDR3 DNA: TGTGCCAGCAGTTACCGGCCGGCAGTACCTAATTCACCCCTCCACTTT

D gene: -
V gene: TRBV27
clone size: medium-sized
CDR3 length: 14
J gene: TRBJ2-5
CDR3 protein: CASSLWGRQETQYF
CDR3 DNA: TGTGCCAGCAGTTTATGGGGGAGACAGGAGACCCAGTACTTC

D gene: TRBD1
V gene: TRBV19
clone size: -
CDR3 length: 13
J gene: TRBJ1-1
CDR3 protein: CASSVGQDTEAFF
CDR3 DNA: TGTGCCAGTAGTGTAGGACAGGACACTGAAGCTTTCTTT

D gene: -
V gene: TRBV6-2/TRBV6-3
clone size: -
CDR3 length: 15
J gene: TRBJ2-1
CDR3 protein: CASSYRGPVLNEQFF
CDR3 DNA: TGTGCCAGCAGTTACCGCGGGCCGGTCCTCAATGAGCAGTTCTTC

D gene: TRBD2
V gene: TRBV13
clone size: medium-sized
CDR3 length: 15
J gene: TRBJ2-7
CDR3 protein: CASSPGTSGLTAQYF
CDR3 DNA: TGTGCCAGCAGCCCGGGGACTAGCGGCCTTACTGCGCAGTACTTC

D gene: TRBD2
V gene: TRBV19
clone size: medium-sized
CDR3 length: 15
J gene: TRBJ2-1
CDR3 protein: CASSIASGRASEQFF
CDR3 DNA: TGTGCCAGTAGTATAGCTAGCGGGAGGGCTAGTGAGCAGTTCTTC

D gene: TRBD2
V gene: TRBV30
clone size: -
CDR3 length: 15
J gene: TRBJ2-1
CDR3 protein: CAWTLPNGRYNEQFF
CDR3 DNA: TGTGCCTGGACCCTCCCCAACGGGAGGTACAATGAGCAGTTCTTC

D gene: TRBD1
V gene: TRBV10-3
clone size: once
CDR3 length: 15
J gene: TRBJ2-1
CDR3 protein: CAISPPGQGDNEQFF
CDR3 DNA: TGTGCCATCAGTCCCCCGGGACAGGGGGACAATGAGCAGTTCTTC

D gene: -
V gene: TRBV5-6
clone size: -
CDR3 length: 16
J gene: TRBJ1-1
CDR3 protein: CASSLGGYGGYTEAFF
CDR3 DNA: TGTGCCAGCAGCTTAGGGGGTTACGGGGGGTACACTGAAGCTTTCTTT

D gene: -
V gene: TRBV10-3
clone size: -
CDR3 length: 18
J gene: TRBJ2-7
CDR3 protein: CAISESLSNNRDSYEQYF
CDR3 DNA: TGTGCCATCAGTGAGTCCCTTTCGAACAACAGGGACTCCTACGAGCAGTACTTC

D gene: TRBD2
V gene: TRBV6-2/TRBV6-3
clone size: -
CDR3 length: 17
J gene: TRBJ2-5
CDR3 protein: CASSYSTSGGVEETQYF
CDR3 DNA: TGTGCCAGCAGTTACTCGACTAGCGGGGGAGTCGAAGAGACCCAGTACTTC

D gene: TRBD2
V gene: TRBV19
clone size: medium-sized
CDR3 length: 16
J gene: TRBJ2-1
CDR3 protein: CASKGLGAGGYNEQFF
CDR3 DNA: TGTGCCAGTAAGGGGCTAGGAGCGGGGGGGTACAATGAGCAGTTCTTC

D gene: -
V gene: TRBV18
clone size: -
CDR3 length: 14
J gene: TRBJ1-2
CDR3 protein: CASAGKGTNYGYTF
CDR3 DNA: TGTGCCAGCGCCGGAAAAGGAACCAACTATGGCTACACCTTC

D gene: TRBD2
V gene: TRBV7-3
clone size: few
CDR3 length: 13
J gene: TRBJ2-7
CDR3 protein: CASSPGLEQQQYF
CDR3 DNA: TGTGCCAGCAGCCCAGGACTAGAACAGCAGCAGTACTTC

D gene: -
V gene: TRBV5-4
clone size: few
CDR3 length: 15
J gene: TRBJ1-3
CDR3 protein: CASSTLPAAGNTIYF
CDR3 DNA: TGTGCCAGCAGCACCCTTCCTGCCGCGGGAAACACCATATATTTT

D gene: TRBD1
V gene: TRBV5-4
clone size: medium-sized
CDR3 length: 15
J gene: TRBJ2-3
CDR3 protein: CASRLDRGLTDTQYF
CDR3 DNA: TGTGCCAGCAGACTGGACAGGGGGCTGACAGATACGCAGTATTTT

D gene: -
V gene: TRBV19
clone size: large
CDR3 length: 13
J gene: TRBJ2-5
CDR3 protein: CASSTQGAETQYF
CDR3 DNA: TGTGCCAGTAGTACACAGGGCGCGGAGACCCAGTACTTC

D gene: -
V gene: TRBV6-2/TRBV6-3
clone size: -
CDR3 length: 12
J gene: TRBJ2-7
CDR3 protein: CASSKEEPEQYF
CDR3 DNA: TGTGCCAGCAGTAAAGAGGAACCGGAGCAGTACTTC

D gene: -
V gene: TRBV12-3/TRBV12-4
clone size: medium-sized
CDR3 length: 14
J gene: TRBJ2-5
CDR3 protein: CASSLGLPQETQYF
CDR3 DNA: TGTGCCAGCAGTTTGGGCCTCCCCCAAGAGACCCAGTACTTC

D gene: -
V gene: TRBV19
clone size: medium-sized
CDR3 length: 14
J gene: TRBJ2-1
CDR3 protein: CASSSPGRYNEQFF
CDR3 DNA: TGTGCCAGTAGTTCTCCCGGGAGATACAATGAGCAGTTCTTC

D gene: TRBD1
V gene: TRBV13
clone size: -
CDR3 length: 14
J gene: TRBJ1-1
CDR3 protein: CASSEAGGNTEAFF
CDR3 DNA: TGTGCCAGCAGCGAAGCAGGGGGGAACACTGAAGCTTTCTTT

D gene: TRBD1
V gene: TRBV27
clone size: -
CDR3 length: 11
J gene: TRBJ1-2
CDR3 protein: CACSGGNDYTF
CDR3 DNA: TGTGCCTGCTCAGGGGGGAACGACTACACCTTC